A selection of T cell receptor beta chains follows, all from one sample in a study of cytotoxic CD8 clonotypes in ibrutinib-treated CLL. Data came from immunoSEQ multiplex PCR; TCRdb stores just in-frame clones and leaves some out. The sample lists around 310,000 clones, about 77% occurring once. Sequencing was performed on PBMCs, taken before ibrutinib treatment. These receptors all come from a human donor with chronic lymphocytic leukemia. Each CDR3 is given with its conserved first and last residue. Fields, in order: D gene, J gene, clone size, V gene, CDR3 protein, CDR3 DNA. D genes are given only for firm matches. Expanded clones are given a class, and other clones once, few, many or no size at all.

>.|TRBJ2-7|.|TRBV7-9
CASSLGGQNYEQYF
TGTGCCAGCAGCTTAGGGGGACAAAACTACGAGCAGTACTTC
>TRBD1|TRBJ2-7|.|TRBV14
CASSQYSGTGFYYFEQYF
TGTGCCAGCAGCCAATACTCCGGGACAGGGTTTTATTATTTCGAGCAGTACTTC
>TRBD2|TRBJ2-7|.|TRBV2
CASRDGLAGAYEQYF
TGTGCCAGCAGAGACGGACTAGCGGGAGCCTACGAGCAGTACTTC
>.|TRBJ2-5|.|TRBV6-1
CASSEGPTGETQYF
TGTGCCAGCAGTGAAGGGCCCACCGGGGAGACCCAGTACTTC
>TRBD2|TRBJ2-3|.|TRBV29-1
CSVALAGTQYF
TGCAGCGTGGCACTAGCGGGTACGCAGTATTTT
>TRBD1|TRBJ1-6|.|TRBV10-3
CAISEGQDINSPLHF
TGTGCCATCAGTGAAGGACAGGATATTAATTCACCCCTCCACTTT
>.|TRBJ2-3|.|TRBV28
CASSLSGPYTQYF
TGTGCCAGCAGTCTCAGCGGACCATACACGCAGTATTTT
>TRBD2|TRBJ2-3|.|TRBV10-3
CAISHTRLAGGSTDTQYF
TGTGCCATCAGTCACACTCGACTAGCGGGAGGGAGCACAGATACGCAGTATTTT
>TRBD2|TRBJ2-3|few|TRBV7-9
CASSLGLGGTDTQYF
TGTGCCAGCAGCTTGGGACTAGGAGGGACAGATACGCAGTATTTT
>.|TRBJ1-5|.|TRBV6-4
CASSAQEGQPQHF
TGTGCCAGCAGTGCTCAAGAAGGTCAGCCCCAGCATTTT
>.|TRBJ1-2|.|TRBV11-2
CASSRDFSSGVGYTF
TGTGCCAGCAGCAGGGATTTCAGTAGCGGGGTCGGCTACACCTTC
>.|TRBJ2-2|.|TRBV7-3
CASSPRLSGDTGELFF
TGTGCCAGCAGCCCCAGACTATCCGGGGACACCGGGGAGCTGTTTTTT
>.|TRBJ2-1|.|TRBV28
CASSYTGAYNEQFF
TGTGCCAGCAGTTATACGGGAGCCTACAATGAGCAGTTCTTC
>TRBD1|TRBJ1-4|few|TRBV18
CASSPGTGDEKLFF
TGTGCCAGCTCACCGGGGACAGGGGACGAAAAACTGTTTTTT
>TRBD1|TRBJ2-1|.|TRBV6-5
CASRPDRGYNEQFF
TGTGCCAGCAGACCCGACAGGGGCTACAATGAGCAGTTCTTC
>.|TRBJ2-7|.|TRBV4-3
CASSQEASDTHHEQYF
TGCGCCAGCAGCCAAGAGGCTAGCGATACTCACCACGAGCAGTACTTC
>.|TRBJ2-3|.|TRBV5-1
CASRPGPNTDTQYF
TGCGCCAGCAGGCCTGGACCCAACACAGATACGCAGTATTTT